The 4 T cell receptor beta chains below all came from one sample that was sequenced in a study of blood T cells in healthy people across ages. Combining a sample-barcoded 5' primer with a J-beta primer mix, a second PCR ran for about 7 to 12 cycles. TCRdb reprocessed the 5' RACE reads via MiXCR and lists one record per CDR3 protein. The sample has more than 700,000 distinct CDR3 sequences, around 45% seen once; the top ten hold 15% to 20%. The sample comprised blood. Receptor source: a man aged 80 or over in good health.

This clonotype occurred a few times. The CDR3 nucleotides read TGTGCCAGCAGGAAGGGACAGGACTACTATGGCTACACCTTC. It is translated as CASRKGQDYYGYTF. This chain connects TRBV6-6 to TRBJ1-2; 8 bases map to TRBD1. This CDR3 is built from 14 residues. CDR1 and CDR2 (germline): MNHNY, SVGAGI (reference sequence). V dropped 6 bases and J dropped 3; count of bases not matched to a gene: 6.

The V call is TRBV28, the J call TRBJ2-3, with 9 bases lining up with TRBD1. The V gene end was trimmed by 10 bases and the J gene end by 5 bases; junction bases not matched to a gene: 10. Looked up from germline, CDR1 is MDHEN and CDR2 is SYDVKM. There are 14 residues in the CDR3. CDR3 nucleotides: TGTGCCACCCTCCGGGACAGGGTCAGAGATACGCAGTATTTT. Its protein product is CATLRDRVRDTQYF. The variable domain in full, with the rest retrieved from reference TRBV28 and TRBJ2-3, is DVKVTQSSRYLVKRTGEKVFLECVQDMDHENMFWYRQDPGLGLRLIYFSYDVKMKEKGDIPEGYSVSREKKERFSLILESASTNQTSMYLCATLRDRVRDTQYFGPGTRLTVL.

The CDR3 reads CASRQGSYGYTF. The CDR3 coding sequence is TGTGCCAGCAGACAGGGTAGCTATGGCTACACCTTC. V usage is TRBV6-5 and J usage is TRBJ1-2, with D maybe TRBD1 (6 bases). CDR3 length: 12 amino acids. Trimming left V 6 bases short and J 4 bases short, with 9 bases between. Germline values: CDR1 MNHEY, CDR2 SVGAGI.

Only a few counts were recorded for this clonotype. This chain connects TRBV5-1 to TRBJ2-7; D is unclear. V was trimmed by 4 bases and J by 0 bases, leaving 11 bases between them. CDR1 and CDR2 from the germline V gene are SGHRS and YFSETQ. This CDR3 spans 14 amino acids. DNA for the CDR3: TGCGCCAGCAGCATGGGAAGTCTCTCCTACGAGCAGTACTTC. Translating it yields CASSMGSLSYEQYF. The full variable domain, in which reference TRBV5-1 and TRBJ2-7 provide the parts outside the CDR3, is KAGVTQTPRYLIKTRGQQVTLSCSPISGHRSVSWYQQTPGQGLQFLFEYFSETQRNKGNFPGRFSGRQFSNSRSEMNVSTLELGDSALYLCASSMGSLSYEQYFGPGTRLTVT.